This T cell receptor beta chain was recorded in a study of blood T cell repertoires in COVID-19. Trimming shortened V by 3 bases and J by 0 bases, and 11 bases separated the two germline ends. Germline V gene sequence: CDR1 KGHSH, CDR2 LQKENI. CDR3 size: 15 residues. How the authors handled the data: Amplification of reference gene primers was used by the study to estimate nucleated cell counts. The assay was immunoSEQ multiplex PCR, and TCRdb's table has in-frame clones only and misses some. V and J calls and clone size are those listed in that table; D and trimming were worked out from the DNA. There are 400,000 to 450,000 clones in the sample; around 87% occur only once, and more than 0.95% lies in the top ten. Participant-reported clinical history was the basis for cohort assignment.

The sequence derives from a man aged 25 to 40 who had recovered from COVID-19. This sequence joins TRBV18 and TRBJ1-1; no firm D call. Sequencing was carried out using PBMCs or T cells enriched from blood (not recorded which). CDR3 sequence (DNA): TGTGCCAGCTCACCTCAACTCACAGTGAACACTGAAGCTTTCTTT. Amino acids: CASSPQLTVNTEAFF.